These T cell receptor beta chains were read from a single sample in a study of CD8 T cells in ankylosing spondylitis. TCRdb redid the calling of the 5' RACE reads with MiXCR, one entry per CDR3 protein. The sample lists around 210,000 distinct CDR3 sequences, 7% to 10% seen once, with 4.5% to 5% in the top ten. Sequencing used blood, either unsorted or a sorted T cell fraction (not recorded which). These receptors came from a female donor with ankylosing spondylitis or in good health (not recorded which). CDR3s include the opening cysteine and the closing phenylalanine or tryptophan.

V gene: TRBV3-1; CDR3 protein: CASSPSVGRGQPQHF
V gene: TRBV14; CDR3 protein: CASSQLLRGTEAFF
V gene: TRBV12-3/TRBV12-4; CDR3 protein: CASRKGGGRVELFF
V gene: TRBV7-9; CDR3 protein: CASSLASTTGDEQFF
V gene: TRBV24-1; CDR3 protein: CATAPDRAWDEQFF
V gene: TRBV7-9; CDR3 protein: CASSRRDTSYNEQFF
V gene: TRBV20-1; CDR3 protein: CSVPSLGKTQYF
V gene: TRBV11-3; CDR3 protein: CASSLAPPYEQYF
V gene: TRBV7-2; CDR3 protein: CASSFWGMNTEAFF
V gene: TRBV10-2; CDR3 protein: CASSSLAGGETQYF
V gene: TRBV28; CDR3 protein: CASRRTSGRGPYNEQFF
V gene: TRBV5-6; CDR3 protein: CASSLDLASYNEQFF
V gene: TRBV6-1; CDR3 protein: CATTQVFGTGDRVQYF
V gene: TRBV12-3/TRBV12-4; CDR3 protein: CASSRPPNQPQHF
V gene: TRBV23-1; CDR3 protein: CASKKAVGSNQPQHF
V gene: TRBV20-1; CDR3 protein: CSAGARQSGITEAFF
V gene: TRBV20-1; CDR3 protein: CSAFGAGIFYNIQYF
V gene: TRBV28; CDR3 protein: CASSLLTSGIQETQYF
V gene: TRBV6-2/TRBV6-3; CDR3 protein: CASSYEGTSGYYNEQFF
V gene: TRBV12-3/TRBV12-4; CDR3 protein: CASSSKVTRSGNTIYF
V gene: TRBV28; CDR3 protein: CASSPHYRAGADTQYF
V gene: TRBV20-1; CDR3 protein: CSASLTGIGSYGYTF
V gene: TRBV16; CDR3 protein: CASSLRDSQSPLHF
V gene: TRBV7-2; CDR3 protein: CASSLGGRGEKLFF
V gene: TRBV20-1; CDR3 protein: CSARGDARARNIQYF
V gene: TRBV7-2; CDR3 protein: CASSLASSGVLYEQYF
V gene: TRBV29-1; CDR3 protein: CSVEKEQDPSSEAFF
V gene: TRBV2; CDR3 protein: CASSGFGTSGSSGANVLTF
V gene: TRBV20-1; CDR3 protein: CSAPGGGPSPYNEQFF
V gene: TRBV7-9; CDR3 protein: CASRLTGGRSYEQYF
V gene: TRBV4-1; CDR3 protein: CASSHGQGANLMFAEAFF
V gene: TRBV20-1; CDR3 protein: CSAPGPISYEQYF
V gene: TRBV29-1; CDR3 protein: CSVGSSGGEKLFF
V gene: TRBV29-1; CDR3 protein: CSVAGAGFAPNTEAFF
V gene: TRBV20-1; CDR3 protein: CSAPSVLAGVYEQFF
V gene: TRBV6-1; CDR3 protein: CASRSSGTGEQYF
V gene: TRBV3-1; CDR3 protein: CASSQDLGKGKDQYF
V gene: TRBV5-1; CDR3 protein: CASSLAREDTEAFF
V gene: TRBV11-2; CDR3 protein: CASSSLIGGAGANVLTF
V gene: TRBV5-6; CDR3 protein: CASSQEYYGYTF
V gene: TRBV20-1; CDR3 protein: CSARDAGKTYGYTF
V gene: TRBV27; CDR3 protein: CASTTRHLSGGETQYF